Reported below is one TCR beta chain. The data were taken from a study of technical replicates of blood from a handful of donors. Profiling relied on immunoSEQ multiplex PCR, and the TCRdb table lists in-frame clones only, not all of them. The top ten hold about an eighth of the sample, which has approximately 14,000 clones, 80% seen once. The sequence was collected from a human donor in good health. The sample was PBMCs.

The CDR3 region is CASSLALPYEQYF. The CDR3 DNA reads TGTGCCAGCAGCTTAGCGCTACCCTACGAGCAGTACTTC. This chain connects TRBV7-8 to TRBJ2-7; no definite D call. Trimming left V 0 bases short and J 2 bases short, with 5 bases between. In germline, CDR1 is SGHVS, CDR2 FQNEAQ. This CDR3 is built from 13 residues.